This T cell receptor beta chain emerged from a study of blood T cell repertoires in COVID-19. The data were produced by immunoSEQ multiplex PCR, yet TCRdb's version contains in-frame clones alone and is incomplete. The table records approximately 260,000 clones, just under 85% of them present only once. CDR1 and CDR2 (germline): SGHRS, YFSETQ. Trimming cost V 0 bases and J 5 bases; bases outside gene matches: 2. The CDR3 is made up of 16 amino acids. This clonotype was sampled from a woman of 80 years or more with acute or convalescent COVID-19. V usage is TRBV5-1 and J usage is TRBJ2-3, with 14 bases identical to TRBD2. The sequencing sample was made of peripheral blood. CDR3 in DNA: TGCGCCAGCAGCTTGGTGGGACTAGCGGGGGTAGATACGCAGTATTTT. Its translation: CASSLVGLAGVDTQYF.